Following are 20 T cell receptor beta chains from one sample sequenced in a study of blood T cell repertoires in COVID-19. TCRdb keeps only in-frame clones here, not all; method: immunoSEQ multiplex PCR. There are over 75,000 clones in the sample; 80% to 90% occur only once, and approximately 5.2% lies in the top ten. What was sequenced was peripheral blood. These receptors all stem from a woman older than 75 with active COVID-19.

J is TRBJ2-5 and V is TRBV27, with 11 bases aligning to TRBD2. This CDR3 contains 15 residues. The germline gives CDR1 MNHEY, CDR2 SMNVEV (reference sequence). With 5 bases clipped from V and 2 bases from J, the junction kept 4 bases outside the gene matches. CDR3: CASSPGLAEQETQYF. CDR3 bases: TGTGCCAGCAGTCCGGGACTAGCGGAACAAGAGACCCAGTACTTC.

V gene TRBV20-1 combines with J gene TRBJ2-7, with 7 bases identical to TRBD2. Trimming took 3 bases from V and 3 from J; bases not matched to a gene: 8. Germline V gives CDR1 DFQATT, CDR2 SNEGSKA (reference sequence). The CDR3 sequence is 14 residues long. The CDR3 nucleotides are TGCAGTGCTAGTGCTGGACTAGGACGCTACGAGCAGTACTTC. Translating gives CSASAGLGRYEQYF.

V usage is TRBV20-1 and J usage is TRBJ2-4; 7 bases are a match to TRBD2. Germline values: CDR1 DFQATT, CDR2 SNEGSKA (reference sequence). J was trimmed by 9 bases and V by 5 bases; bases with no gene match: 4. This CDR3 has 11 residues. The CDR3 DNA is TGCAGTGCTCCACGGGAGGCCATTCAGTACTTC. Translated: CSAPREAIQYF.

The chain couples TRBV7-8 to TRBJ2-3, with D perhaps matching TRBD2 (5 bases). Germline-derived CDR1 and CDR2 are SGHVS and FQNEAQ. CDR3 size: 14 residues. Trimming cost V 3 bases and J 1 base, with 8 bases left between them. The CDR3 sequence is CASSFSSGTDTQYF. The CDR3, as DNA: TGTGCCAGCAGCTTTAGTAGCGGCACAGATACGCAGTATTTT.

The chain carries TRBV27 and TRBJ2-7; 9 bases map to TRBD1. CDR3 length: 14 residues. V trimming: 8 bases; J trimming: 0 bases; junction bases outside the gene matches: 5. CDR1 MNHEY and CDR2 SMNVEV come from the germline V gene (reference sequence). The CDR3 sequence: CASAWDRDSYEQYF. The CDR3 coding sequence is TGTGCCAGCGCGTGGGACAGGGACTCCTACGAGCAGTACTTC.

The V gene is TRBV7-2, the J gene TRBJ2-5; possible D gene TRBD2, 6 bases. The V and J ends lost 4 bases and 4 bases respectively, with 19 bases between them. This CDR3 is 16 amino acids long. The germline V gene has CDR1 SGHTA and CDR2 FQGNSA. Here the CDR3 DNA reads TGTGCCAGCAGCTGGCATGCAACAACAGCGGGAGAGACCCAGTACTTC. Amino acid sequence: CASSWHATTAGETQYF.

The chain uses TRBV5-1 and TRBJ1-2; 9 nucleotides agree with TRBD1. CDR3 length equals 14 residues. V lost 6 bases and J lost 1; bases outside the gene matches: 4. The germline V gene has CDR1 SGHRS and CDR2 YFSETQ. The CDR3: CASTGTGLNYGYTF. Written as DNA, the CDR3 is TGCGCCAGCACCGGGACAGGGCTTAACTATGGCTACACCTTC.

V gene TRBV9 combines with J gene TRBJ1-1, with D maybe TRBD1 (6 bases). The CDR3 length is 15 residues. The germline V gene encodes CDR1 SGDLS and CDR2 YYNGEE. The V and J ends lost 0 bases and 3 bases respectively, with 12 bases between them. The CDR3 sequence is CASSVEGVGDTEAFF. For the CDR3, the DNA is TGTGCCAGCAGCGTAGAGGGGGTTGGGGACACTGAAGCTTTCTTT.

This clone was counted once. V and J are TRBV20-1 and TRBJ1-2; D is perhaps TRBD1 (5 bases). There are 11 residues in the CDR3. Germline V CDR1 and CDR2: DFQATT, SNEGSKA (reference sequence). V was shortened by 5 bases and J by 6 bases, with 10 bases between the two germline ends. The CDR3 spells CSAGGGNGYTF. DNA of the CDR3: TGCAGTGCTGGGGGGGGAAATGGCTACACCTTC.

The chain links TRBV29-1 to TRBJ2-5; D is perhaps TRBD1 (5 bases). Germline assignment: CDR1 SQVTM and CDR2 ANQGSEA. V lost 2 bases and J lost 4, with 5 bases in between. The CDR3 contains 11 residues. The CDR3: CSVERGETQYF. The CDR3 DNA reads as TGCAGCGTTGAAAGGGGAGAGACCCAGTACTTC.

The chain employs TRBV11-3 and TRBJ2-7; 8 bases match TRBD1. This CDR3 is built from 14 residues. After removal of 1 base from V and 6 bases from J, the junction contained 5 bases not matched to a gene. Germline V gene lookup returns CDR1 SGHNT and CDR2 YENEEA. CDR3 nucleotide sequence: TGTGCCAGCAGCTTAGGACAGGGGCCAGGCGAGCAGTACTTC. Its protein is CASSLGQGPGEQYF.

The CDR3 is CASSPNAGGPGELFF. CDR3 in DNA: TGTGCCAGCAGCCCTAACGCGGGAGGGCCCGGGGAGCTGTTTTTT. The chain uses TRBV7-3 and TRBJ2-2; TRBD2 agrees at 9 bases. This CDR3 region has 15 residues. The trim removed 5 bases at V and 6 bases at J, leaving 7 bases unmatched. Looked up from germline, CDR1 is SGHTA and CDR2 is FQGTGA.

This chain links TRBV19 with TRBJ2-3; no firm D call. The CDR3 contains 15 residues. Trimming took off 5 bases at V and 1 base at J, with 13 bases between the two ends. CDR1 and CDR2 (germline): LNHDA, SQIVND (reference sequence). The CDR3: CASSEDIWGTDTQYF. The CDR3 region has the DNA TGTGCCAGTAGTGAAGACATTTGGGGCACAGATACGCAGTATTTT.

The chain uses TRBV19 and TRBJ2-5; D not certain. Looked up from germline, CDR1 is LNHDA and CDR2 is SQIVND (reference sequence). The CDR3 sequence is 14 residues long. The V end lost 2 bases, the J end lost 4 bases, and 11 bases lay between the germline ends. This CDR3 is CASSIRGWLETQYF. The CDR3 DNA is TGTGCCAGTAGTATAAGAGGCTGGCTAGAGACCCAGTACTTC.

The V and J genes are TRBV5-4 and TRBJ2-7; 9 bases line up with TRBD1. V dropped 5 bases and J dropped 3; count of bases not matched to a gene: 6. CDR1 and CDR2 from the germline V gene are SGHNT and YYREEE (reference sequence). CDR3 length: 14 amino acids. CDR3 coding DNA: TGTGCCAGCAGTTGGCGGGACAGGGACTACGAGCAGTACTTC. Translating gives CASSWRDRDYEQYF.

This chain connects TRBV7-2 to TRBJ2-1; 10 nucleotides line up with TRBD2. The CDR3 has 15 residues. Unmatched junction bases numbered 12, after V lost 8 bases and J lost 8 bases. The V gene's germline CDR1 is SGHTA and CDR2 FQGNSA. This chain's CDR3 is CASRSRASGSDEQFF. The CDR3 nucleotides are TGTGCCAGCCGCTCAAGGGCTAGCGGGAGTGATGAGCAGTTCTTC.

The V gene is TRBV5-5, the J gene TRBJ1-1, with a weak D call TRBD1 (5 bases). The ends were cut back, 4 bases at V and 4 bases at J, with 20 bases in the middle. The germline V gene has CDR1 SGHKS and CDR2 YYEKEE (reference sequence). CDR3 length equals 16 residues. The CDR3 DNA reads as TGTGCCAGCAGCCAAGCGGGCAGGGCAAGGGGCACTGAAGCTTTCTTT. This translates into CASSQAGRARGTEAFF.

In its sample, this clone was seen once. CDR3 protein: CASSVQTRRNYGYTF. In DNA form, the CDR3 reads TGTGCCAGCAGCGTACAGACAAGGAGGAACTATGGCTACACCTTC. The chain links TRBV9 to TRBJ1-2; no firm D call. CDR3 length: 15 residues. Trimming took 1 base from V and 2 from J, leaving 12 bases between them. Germline-derived CDR1 and CDR2 are SGDLS and YYNGEE.

This chain's CDR3 is CASRQGAQEQYF. In nucleotides, the CDR3 is TGTGCCAGCAGGCAGGGGGCGCAAGAGCAGTACTTC. The chain employs TRBV2 and TRBJ2-7, with 8 positions matching TRBD1. This CDR3 comprises 12 residues. Germline CDR1 reads SNHLY; CDR2 reads FYNNEI. The V gene end was trimmed by 6 bases and the J gene end by 7 bases; junction bases not matched to a gene: 5.

The chain joins TRBV19 to TRBJ2-5; the match to TRBD1 covers 10 bases. Trimming removed 0 bases from V and 5 bases from J; junction bases left unmatched: 6. The CDR3 is 16 residues long. Germline values: CDR1 LNHDA, CDR2 SQIVND (reference sequence). CDR3 DNA sequence: TGTGCCAGTAGTATAGAGACAGGGGGCCGCCTTGAGACCCAGTACTTC. Protein product: CASSIETGGRLETQYF.